This TCR beta chain came from a study of T cell repertoires in ileal Crohn's disease. For the study at large: Patients had a median roughly 8-year disease duration, and less than 45% were active smokers. Operated complications were stricturing disease (about 60%) and penetrating disease (approximately 39%). Study results and caveats: Sorted CD8 T cells held more high-frequency clones than CD4. Clonality above 26.8% at surgery always came with endoscopic recurrence.

This table comes from immunoSEQ multiplex PCR, and its TCRdb copy is limited to in-frame clones, with some not included. In the table there are 6,000 or so clones, 60% to 80% of which are singletons. Germline CDR1 and CDR2: MDHEN and SYDVKM. The CDR3 length is 13 residues. V trimming: 4 bases; J trimming: 15 bases; junction bases outside the gene matches: 11. This clone was seen a single time. The antigen remains unidentified. This TCR was recovered from an adult with Crohn's disease. The chain joins TRBV28 to TRBJ2-4, with TRBD2 matching 8 bases. Sequencing input: ileal tissue. CDR3 in amino acids: CASSSSSKRERYF. DNA of the CDR3: TGTGCCAGCAGTTCCTCCTCGAAGCGGGAGCGGTACTTC.